Presented here are 18 T cell receptor beta chains from one specimen sequenced in a study of graft-versus-host responses after intestinal transplantation. Libraries were prepared by immunoSEQ multiplex PCR; TCRdb keeps only in-frame clonotypes and omits some of them. This table has some 110,000 clones, 90% to 95% appearing once. These TCRs are of unknown antigen specificity. The sample in question was unstimulated CD8+ T cells sorted from spleen or lymph node cells, obtained before transplant. Every receptor here comes from a human donor who was the organ donor for an intestinal transplant.

The chain uses TRBV5-1 and TRBJ2-1; 7 bases agree with TRBD2. The trim removed 0 bases at V and 7 bases at J, leaving 10 bases unmatched. Germline CDR1 SGHRS, CDR2 YFSETQ. The CDR3 extends over 16 amino acids. CDR3 region: CASSLGREWGRNEQFF. In nucleotides, the CDR3 is TGCGCCAGCAGCTTGGGGCGGGAGTGGGGCAGAAATGAGCAGTTCTTC.

This chain links TRBV2 with TRBJ1-2, with D hard to call. V was pared by 9 bases and J by 7 bases, with 18 bases between. CDR3 length: 13 residues. Germline V CDR1 and CDR2: SNHLY, FYNNEI. This CDR3 reads CARGSPSPAGYTF. The CDR3, as DNA: TGTGCCAGAGGATCGCCCAGTCCCGCTGGCTACACCTTC.

This clone was counted once. V usage is TRBV11-2 and J usage is TRBJ2-7; 9 bases agree with TRBD2. The germline V gene has CDR1 SGHAT and CDR2 FQNNGV. Trimming cost V 1 base and J 5 bases; bases outside gene matches: 6. This CDR3 region has 15 residues. The CDR3 sequence: CASSLVSLAGNEQYF. CDR3 sequence (DNA): TGTGCCAGCAGCTTAGTGAGCCTAGCGGGAAACGAGCAGTACTTC. Variable domain in full (rest from reference TRBV11-2 and TRBJ2-7): EAGVAQSPRYKIIEKRQSVAFWCNPISGHATLYWYQQILGQGPKLLIQFQNNGVVDDSQLPKDRFSAERLKGVDSTLKIQPAKLEDSAVYLCASSLVSLAGNEQYFGPGTRLTVT.

The CDR3: CASNDSQETQYF. CDR3 coding DNA: TGTGCCAGCAATGACAGCCAAGAGACCCAGTACTTC. This chain joins TRBV6-1 and TRBJ2-5, with TRBD1 as a possible D gene (5 bases). The CDR3 consists of 12 residues. The germline V gene has CDR1 MNHNS and CDR2 SASEGT. V dropped 7 bases and J dropped 1 base, with 7 bases sitting between them.

CDR3 region: CSVRQGNTEAFF. As DNA, the CDR3 is TGCAGCGTTCGGCAGGGTAATACTGAAGCTTTCTTT. The rearrangement joins TRBV29-1 to TRBJ1-1, with TRBD1 as a possible D gene (5 bases). V lost 5 bases to trimming and J lost 5 bases, with 12 bases between them. Germline V gene data show CDR1 as SQVTM and CDR2 as ANQGSEA. The CDR3 has 12 residues.

The V and J genes are TRBV9 and TRBJ2-3, with D perhaps matching TRBD1 (6 bases). The germline V and J ends were trimmed by 4 bases and 1 base, with 10 bases remaining between them. CDR1 is SGDLS and CDR2 is YYNGEE in the germline V gene. This CDR3 region has 14 residues. The CDR3 sequence: CASSPRGGTDTQYF. The CDR3 nucleotides are TGTGCCAGCAGCCCCAGGGGCGGCACAGATACGCAGTATTTT.

On this clone: Other DNA sequences within the sample encode an identical CDR3. V usage is TRBV6-5 and J usage is TRBJ2-1; TRBD2 is a possible D gene (5 bases). There are 13 residues in the CDR3. Germline loops: CDR1 MNHEY, CDR2 SVGAGI. Trimming removed 0 bases from V and 8 bases from J, with 8 bases in between. The CDR3, as DNA: TGTGCCAGCAGTTACTCGGTCGGGGATGAGCAGTTCTTC. It translates to CASSYSVGDEQFF.

The chain employs TRBV5-1 and TRBJ2-1, with 15 bases fitting TRBD2. The CDR3 covers 17 residues. Unmatched junction bases numbered 10, after V lost 4 bases and J lost 8 bases. The germline V gene has CDR1 SGHRS and CDR2 YFSETQ. Here the CDR3 DNA reads TGCGCCAGCAGCGTACCTGGGACTAGCGGGAGGCAGGATGAGCAGTTCTTC. Translation: CASSVPGTSGRQDEQFF.

The gene calls are TRBV19 and TRBJ1-2; D might be TRBD1 (6 bases). CDR1 LNHDA and CDR2 SQIVND come from the germline V gene (reference sequence). V dropped 5 bases and J dropped 4 bases, with 14 bases sitting between them. This CDR3 comprises 14 residues. The CDR3 loop is CASSPGRGPYGYTF. In nucleotides, the CDR3 is TGTGCCAGTAGTCCTGGGCGGGGGCCCTATGGCTACACCTTC.

This rearrangement joins TRBV6-5 to TRBJ1-3, with D maybe TRBD1 (5 bases). Trimming shortened V by 6 bases and J by 16 bases, and 22 bases separated the two germline ends. Per germline, CDR1 MNHEY and CDR2 SVGAGI. The CDR3 extends over 13 amino acids. The CDR3 spells CASSSRGAGLRYF. In DNA, the CDR3 is TGTGCCAGCAGCTCCCGGGGTGCGGGGCTTCGGTATTTT.

In the case of this clone: The sample holds other DNA sequences that translate to the same CDR3. The chain carries TRBV9 and TRBJ2-2, with D possibly TRBD2 on 7 matching bases. Trimming cost V 5 bases and J 4 bases, with 12 bases left between them. The CDR3 consists of 14 residues. In germline, CDR1 is SGDLS, CDR2 YYNGEE. Here the CDR3 DNA reads TGTGCCAGCAGTGTGGGAGGGGGCACCGGGGAGCTGTTTTTT. Its protein is CASSVGGGTGELFF.

The chain has TRBV4-1 and TRBJ2-7, with a weak D call TRBD2 (5 bases). Trimming left V 2 bases short and J 1 base short, with 12 bases between. Germline loops: CDR1 MGHRA, CDR2 YSYEKL. The CDR3 has 15 amino acids. CDR3 sequence: CASSQYSVSSYEQYF. DNA of the CDR3: TGCGCCAGCAGCCAATATAGCGTCTCTTCCTACGAGCAGTACTTC.

V gene TRBV4-3 combines with J gene TRBJ1-1, with D possibly being TRBD1 (6 bases). The CDR3 is made up of 14 amino acids. V lost 1 base and J 4 bases, leaving 10 bases between the germline ends. CDR1 is LGHNA and CDR2 is YSLEER in the germline V gene. CDR3: CASSQGGLSTEAFF. DNA of the CDR3: TGCGCCAGCAGCCAAGGGGGGCTTAGCACTGAAGCTTTCTTT.

The chain joins TRBV11-2 to TRBJ2-7; 7 bases match TRBD1. The germline V gene has CDR1 SGHAT and CDR2 FQNNGV. There are 14 residues in the CDR3. J gave up 3 bases and V 0 bases, and 2 bases lay outside the gene matches. CDR3 region: CASSLDPGGYEQYF. CDR3 bases: TGTGCCAGCAGCTTAGATCCAGGGGGCTACGAGCAGTACTTC. The entire variable domain, with the rest obtained from reference TRBV11-2 and TRBJ2-7, is as follows: EAGVAQSPRYKIIEKRQSVAFWCNPISGHATLYWYQQILGQGPKLLIQFQNNGVVDDSQLPKDRFSAERLKGVDSTLKIQPAKLEDSAVYLCASSLDPGGYEQYFGPGTRLTVT.

The chain uses TRBV19 and TRBJ1-2, with D possibly being TRBD1 (6 bases). V lost 8 bases and J lost 6, with 19 bases in between. CDR1 LNHDA and CDR2 SQIVND come from the germline V gene (reference sequence). CDR3 length: 14 residues. The CDR3 sequence is CASALVGRGHGYTF. The CDR3 DNA follows: TGTGCCAGTGCCCTGGTTGGCAGGGGCCATGGCTACACCTTC. Combining the CDR3 with reference TRBV19 and TRBJ1-2 gives the whole variable domain DGGITQSPKYLFRKEGQNVTLSCEQNLNHDAMYWYRQDPGQGLRLIYYSQIVNDFQKGDIAEGYSVSREKKESFPLTVTSAQKNPTAFYLCASALVGRGHGYTFGSGTRLTVV.

This sequence joins TRBV19 and TRBJ1-2; D is undetermined. V lost 6 bases and J lost 2, with 13 bases in between. Germline values: CDR1 LNHDA, CDR2 SQIVND (reference sequence). The CDR3 contains 14 residues. CDR3 nucleotide sequence: TGTGCCAGTAGAGTACCTAGTCGAAACTATGGCTACACCTTC. It is translated as CASRVPSRNYGYTF.

V is TRBV7-9 and J is TRBJ2-3; 9 nucleotides line up with TRBD1. This CDR3 is built from 13 residues. Trimming took 9 bases from V and 4 from J; bases not matched to a gene: 5. Germline V lookup: CDR1 SEHNR, CDR2 FQNEAQ (reference sequence). The CDR3 region has the DNA TGTGCCAGTATCACAGGGGGCGCAGATACGCAGTATTTT. This translates into CASITGGADTQYF.

This chain's CDR3 is CASSAEGGLNEQFF. In DNA form, the CDR3 reads TGTGCCAGCAGTGCGGAGGGGGGTCTGAATGAGCAGTTCTTC. The chain carries TRBV2 and TRBJ2-1, with D perhaps being TRBD1 or TRBD2 (6 bases each). Trimming cost V 4 bases and J 7 bases, with 14 bases left between them. The length of the CDR3 is 14 residues. Germline CDR1 is SNHLY and CDR2 is FYNNEI.